What follows are 4 T cell receptor beta chains derived from one specimen sequenced in a study of OX40 agonist ivuxolimab in advanced cancers. The repertoire was sequenced with immunoSEQ multiplex PCR; TCRdb's copy has only in-frame clones and lacks some. The repertoire holds approximately 28,000 clones, with less than 90% as singletons. This specimen consisted of CD4+ or CD8+ T cells sorted from blood, obtained in a trial of the OX40 agonist ivuxolimab. These receptors all come from an adult with an advanced solid tumor such as melanoma, head and neck, liver or kidney cancer.

The J gene is TRBJ2-2, the V gene TRBV15, with 7 bases matching TRBD2. The germline gives CDR1 LNHNV, CDR2 YYDKDF (reference sequence). The CDR3 extends over 15 amino acids. V shed 4 bases and J 1 base; nucleotides not matched to a gene: 3. The CDR3 bases are TGTGCCACCAGCACCGGCGGGGGGAACACCGGGGAGCTGTTTTTT. This encodes CATSTGGGNTGELFF.

The chain recombines TRBV27 with TRBJ2-7; D is uncertain. There are 13 residues in the CDR3. CDR1 and CDR2 from the germline V gene are MNHEY and SMNVEV (reference sequence). V lost 4 bases and J 4 bases, leaving 11 bases between the germline ends. CDR3 sequence (DNA): TGTGCCAGCAGTTATCAGGCATTTTACGAGCAGTACTTC. Its protein product is CASSYQAFYEQYF.

This clone is classed as medium-sized. The V call is TRBV9, the J call TRBJ2-1; perhaps D is TRBD1 or TRBD2 (5 bases each). Germline values: CDR1 SGDLS, CDR2 YYNGEE. V shed 4 bases and J shed 7 bases, with 24 bases lying between them. The CDR3 contains 17 residues. CDR3 region: CASSSRFGGETGNEQFF. The CDR3 coding sequence is TGTGCCAGCAGCTCTCGTTTTGGGGGAGAGACTGGGAATGAGCAGTTCTTC. Full variable domain (remainder filled in from reference TRBV9 and TRBJ2-1): DSGVTQTPKHLITATGQRVTLRCSPRSGDLSVYWYQQSLDQGLQFLIQYYNGEERAKGNILERFSAQQFPDLHSELNLSSLELGDSALYFCASSSRFGGETGNEQFFGPGTRLTVL.

This chain joins TRBV9 and TRBJ2-3; no reliable D call. V lost 2 bases and J lost 5, with 15 bases in between. The germline V gene encodes CDR1 SGDLS and CDR2 YYNGEE. This CDR3 spans 15 amino acids. DNA for the CDR3: TGTGCCAGCAGCGTTGGGGTAGGAGCAGGAGATACGCAGTATTTT. This encodes CASSVGVGAGDTQYF.